This TCR beta chain comes out of a study of blood T cells in healthy people across ages. Study-wide results and limits: A roughly linear age-dependent decrease characterized TCR beta diversity per million T cells.

Through a sample-barcoded 5' primer and a J-beta primer mix, a second PCR was run for roughly 7 to 11 cycles. A minimum of 3 million CDR3-containing paired-end reads was obtained for each sample. TCRdb reprocessed the 5' RACE reads via MiXCR and lists one record per CDR3 protein. Of just under 900,000 distinct CDR3 sequences listed, more than 25% are singletons. Every donor provided 8.5 to 10 milliliters of peripheral blood. In the case of this clonotype: What it recognizes is unknown.

The CDR3 totals 15 residues. V lost 3 bases, J lost 3 bases, and 14 bases lay in between. CDR1 and CDR2 (germline): LGHDT, YNNKEL (reference sequence). This TCR came from a woman aged 80 or over in good health. Sequencing was done on a sample of blood. V and J are TRBV3-1 and TRBJ1-2; D ambiguous. CDR3 residues: CASSHLSEGYYGYTF. DNA for the CDR3: TGTGCCAGCAGCCATCTTTCCGAAGGATACTATGGCTACACCTTC.